This TCR beta chain was sequenced for a study of T cells in Graves' hyperthyroidism and ophthalmopathy. Broader study findings: Clonotypes that were expanded in thyroid above 0.001 mostly appeared in blood too.

PBMCs were obtained from 10 ml fresh peripheral blood. Comments on this clonotype: The antigen is undetermined.

Amplification of TCR beta CDR3 regions was performed using RNA transcripts as template. HTBI primers were used for first-round RT-PCR of the TCR CDR3. MiXCR, applied by TCRdb to the multiplex PCR reads, yields one record per CDR3 protein. The sample lists a few hundred thousand distinct CDR3 sequences, more than 11% seen once, with 5.8% in the top ten. This CDR3 contains 15 residues. The junction had 9 bases not matched to a gene; V was cut back by 2 bases and J by 7 bases. The germline V gene has CDR1 SGHRS and CDR2 YFSETQ. This clonotype originated in a young woman with Graves' hyperthyroidism that later progressed to Graves' ophthalmopathy. The V call is TRBV5-1, the J call TRBJ1-2; 9 bases fit TRBD1. Input material: blood. The CDR3 protein is CASSLRDRAVGGYTF. DNA for the CDR3: TGCGCCAGCAGCTTAAGGGACAGGGCGGTAGGTGGCTACACCTTC. Complete variable domain (other parts from reference TRBV5-1 and TRBJ1-2): KAGVTQTPRYLIKTRGQQVTLSCSPISGHRSVSWYQQTPGQGLQFLFEYFSETQRNKGNFPGRFSGRQFSNSRSEMNVSTLELGDSALYLCASSLRDRAVGGYTFGSGTRLTVV.